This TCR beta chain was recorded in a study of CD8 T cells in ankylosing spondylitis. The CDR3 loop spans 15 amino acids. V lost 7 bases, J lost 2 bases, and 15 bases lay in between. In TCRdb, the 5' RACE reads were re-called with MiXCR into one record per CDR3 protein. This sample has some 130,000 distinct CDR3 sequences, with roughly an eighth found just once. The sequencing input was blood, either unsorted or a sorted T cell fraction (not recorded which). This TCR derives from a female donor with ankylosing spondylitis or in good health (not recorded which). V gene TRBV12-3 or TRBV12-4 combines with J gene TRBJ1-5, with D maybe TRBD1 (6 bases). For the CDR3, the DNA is TGTGCCAGCACCGTAGGGGGGTTGCGCAATCAGCCCCAGCATTTT. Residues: CASTVGGLRNQPQHF.